The rows below give T cell receptor beta chains drawn from one sample of a study of T cells in Graves' hyperthyroidism and ophthalmopathy. Each CDR3 protein is one row after TCRdb ran MiXCR on the multiplex PCR reads. The sample carries 40,000 or so distinct CDR3 sequences, around 50% recorded once. Sample: blood. These receptors all stem from a woman between 50 and 59 years old with Graves' hyperthyroidism that later progressed to Graves' ophthalmopathy. Each CDR3 is given with its conserved first and last residue. The D gene is left open where the match is weak. Expanded clones get a size class; other rows say once, few or many, or leave the size out.

j_call: TRBJ1-4; d_call: .; clone_size: .; cdr3_length: 16; v_call: TRBV2; cdr3_aa: CASIQRQLLQTEKLFF; cdr3_nt: TGTGCCAGCATTCAGAGACAACTCCTACAAACCGAAAAACTGTTTTTT
j_call: TRBJ1-2; d_call: TRBD1; clone_size: .; cdr3_length: 14; v_call: TRBV2; cdr3_aa: CASSEQGASYGYTF; cdr3_nt: TGTGCCAGCAGCGAACAGGGGGCGAGCTATGGCTACACCTTC
j_call: TRBJ2-5; d_call: .; clone_size: many; cdr3_length: 12; v_call: TRBV20-1; cdr3_aa: CSAITQGETQYF; cdr3_nt: TGCAGTGCTATAACGCAGGGCGAGACCCAGTACTTC
j_call: TRBJ2-1; d_call: .; clone_size: many; cdr3_length: 16; v_call: TRBV6-6; cdr3_aa: CASRTRDRSSYNEQFF; cdr3_nt: TGTGCCAGCAGAACCCGGGACCGCAGCTCCTACAATGAGCAGTTCTTC
j_call: TRBJ2-7; d_call: TRBD2; clone_size: medium-sized; cdr3_length: 16; v_call: TRBV2; cdr3_aa: CASSDTTRLADYEQYF; cdr3_nt: TGTGCCAGCAGTGATACCACTCGGCTAGCGGATTACGAGCAGTACTTC
j_call: TRBJ1-2; d_call: TRBD1; clone_size: many; cdr3_length: 15; v_call: TRBV28; cdr3_aa: CASSLLDRPPDGYTF; cdr3_nt: TGTGCCAGCAGTTTATTGGACAGGCCTCCGGATGGCTACACCTTC
j_call: TRBJ1-4; d_call: .; clone_size: many; cdr3_length: 16; v_call: TRBV5-4; cdr3_aa: CASSFGFGGLGEKLFF; cdr3_nt: TGTGCCAGCAGCTTCGGTTTCGGGGGGCTCGGTGAAAAACTGTTTTTT
j_call: TRBJ2-5; d_call: .; clone_size: many; cdr3_length: 13; v_call: TRBV3-1; cdr3_aa: CASGTPGQETQYF; cdr3_nt: TGTGCCAGCGGGACTCCCGGCCAAGAGACCCAGTACTTC
j_call: TRBJ1-1; d_call: TRBD1; clone_size: .; cdr3_length: 16; v_call: TRBV7-9; cdr3_aa: CDSRHTGTGGHTEACF; cdr3_nt: TGTGACAGCAGACATACCGGGACAGGGGGCCACACTGAAGCTTGCTTT
j_call: TRBJ2-3; d_call: TRBD2; clone_size: many; cdr3_length: 12; v_call: TRBV6-2/TRBV6-3; cdr3_aa: CASTGGRDTQYF; cdr3_nt: TGTGCCAGCACCGGCGGGAGAGATACGCAGTATTTT
j_call: TRBJ2-3; d_call: TRBD2; clone_size: .; cdr3_length: 18; v_call: TRBV10-3; cdr3_aa: CAIRTPAGTSGYTDTQYF; cdr3_nt: TGTGCCATCAGGACACCAGCCGGGACTAGCGGATACACAGATACGCAGTATTTT
j_call: TRBJ2-5; d_call: TRBD2; clone_size: once; cdr3_length: 16; v_call: TRBV5-1; cdr3_aa: CASSLSGRALGETQYF; cdr3_nt: TGCGCCAGCAGCCTTAGCGGGAGGGCCCTTGGGGAGACCCAGTACTTC
j_call: TRBJ2-7; d_call: .; clone_size: medium-sized; cdr3_length: 13; v_call: TRBV24-1; cdr3_aa: CATSSTSSYEQYF; cdr3_nt: TGTGCCACCAGTAGCACTAGCTCCTACGAGCAGTACTTC
j_call: TRBJ2-1; d_call: .; clone_size: .; cdr3_length: 12; v_call: TRBV19; cdr3_aa: CASSLGINEQFF; cdr3_nt: TGTGCCAGTAGTCTGGGGATAAATGAGCAGTTCTTC
j_call: TRBJ2-7; d_call: .; clone_size: .; cdr3_length: 18; v_call: TRBV15; cdr3_aa: CATSSLFGAGRAIYEQYF; cdr3_nt: TGTGCCACCAGCAGTTTATTTGGCGCGGGCAGAGCCATCTACGAGCAGTACTTC
j_call: TRBJ1-5; d_call: TRBD1; clone_size: many; cdr3_length: 15; v_call: TRBV20-1; cdr3_aa: CSASQNRGGNQPQHF; cdr3_nt: TGCAGTGCTAGTCAAAACAGGGGAGGCAATCAGCCCCAGCATTTT
j_call: TRBJ1-4; d_call: .; clone_size: many; cdr3_length: 14; v_call: TRBV19; cdr3_aa: CASTSGTGGEKLFF; cdr3_nt: TGTGCCAGTACCTCCGGGACGGGAGGGGAAAAACTGTTTTTT
j_call: TRBJ2-1; d_call: .; clone_size: many; cdr3_length: 11; v_call: TRBV6-2/TRBV6-3; cdr3_aa: CASREYNEQFF; cdr3_nt: TGTGCCAGCAGGGAGTACAATGAGCAGTTCTTC
j_call: TRBJ1-2; d_call: .; clone_size: medium-sized; cdr3_length: 16; v_call: TRBV2; cdr3_aa: CASSVRGQARTYGYTF; cdr3_nt: TGTGCCAGCAGTGTCCGTGGGCAGGCGCGTACCTATGGCTACACCTTC
j_call: TRBJ2-7; d_call: TRBD2; clone_size: many; cdr3_length: 13; v_call: TRBV2; cdr3_aa: CASGGSTRYEQYF; cdr3_nt: TGTGCCAGCGGCGGGAGTACCCGCTACGAGCAGTACTTC
j_call: TRBJ2-7; d_call: .; clone_size: once; cdr3_length: 15; v_call: TRBV9; cdr3_aa: CASSVVGTAFDEQYF; cdr3_nt: TGTGCCAGCAGCGTAGTCGGGACGGCCTTTGACGAGCAGTACTTC
j_call: TRBJ2-7; d_call: TRBD1; clone_size: many; cdr3_length: 14; v_call: TRBV2; cdr3_aa: CASRPGTGSHEQYF; cdr3_nt: TGTGCCAGCAGACCCGGGACAGGGAGCCACGAGCAGTACTTC
j_call: TRBJ1-2; d_call: .; clone_size: many; cdr3_length: 13; v_call: TRBV30; cdr3_aa: CAWTSDTFYGYTF; cdr3_nt: TGTGCCTGGACATCAGACACCTTCTATGGCTACACCTTC
j_call: TRBJ1-6; d_call: .; clone_size: many; cdr3_length: 17; v_call: TRBV6-1; cdr3_aa: CASRSQFGTLGRSPLHF; cdr3_nt: TGTGCCAGCAGATCTCAATTCGGGACGCTTGGCCGGTCACCCCTCCACTTT
j_call: TRBJ1-5; d_call: .; clone_size: .; cdr3_length: 19; v_call: TRBV2; cdr3_aa: CASSSRTDTGRYSNQPQHF; cdr3_nt: TGTGCCAGCAGTTCCCGGACAGACACCGGGAGATATAGCAATCAGCCCCAGCATTTT
j_call: TRBJ1-4; d_call: .; clone_size: many; cdr3_length: 15; v_call: TRBV12-3/TRBV12-4; cdr3_aa: CASSPRAWGNEKLFF; cdr3_nt: TGTGCCAGCAGCCCTAGGGCCTGGGGTAATGAAAAACTGTTTTTT
j_call: TRBJ1-2; d_call: .; clone_size: many; cdr3_length: 13; v_call: TRBV27; cdr3_aa: CASSTMGAYGYTF; cdr3_nt: TGTGCCAGCTCAACGATGGGAGCCTATGGCTACACCTTC
j_call: TRBJ2-1; d_call: TRBD2; clone_size: .; cdr3_length: 16; v_call: TRBV20-1; cdr3_aa: CSARDLSGSYSGEQFF; cdr3_nt: TGCAGTGCTAGAGATTTGAGCGGGAGTTACTCAGGTGAGCAGTTCTTC
j_call: TRBJ2-1; d_call: .; clone_size: .; cdr3_length: 17; v_call: TRBV7-9; cdr3_aa: CASSLATGTPSYNEQFF; cdr3_nt: TGTGCCAGCAGCTTAGCGACCGGGACGCCCTCCTACAATGAGCAGTTCTTC
j_call: TRBJ2-7; d_call: .; clone_size: once; cdr3_length: 15; v_call: TRBV7-6; cdr3_aa: CASSLVGVTSYEQYF; cdr3_nt: TGTGCCAGCAGCTTGGTGGGAGTGACCTCCTACGAGCAGTACTTC
j_call: TRBJ1-5; d_call: .; clone_size: many; cdr3_length: 14; v_call: TRBV19; cdr3_aa: CASSMIQLNQPQHF; cdr3_nt: TGTGCCAGTAGTATGATACAGCTTAATCAGCCCCAGCATTTT
j_call: TRBJ2-1; d_call: TRBD2; clone_size: many; cdr3_length: 17; v_call: TRBV28; cdr3_aa: CASSSPNSGSSYNEQFF; cdr3_nt: TGTGCCAGCAGTTCCCCGAATAGCGGGAGTTCCTACAATGAGCAGTTCTTC